The present entry profiles one T cell receptor (beta chain) with its context. The CDR3 length is 14 residues. Germline CDR1 reads GTSNPN; CDR2 reads SVGIG (reference sequence). V lost 1 base, J lost 5 bases, and 7 bases stayed unmatched. Sequencing was performed with immunoSEQ multiplex PCR; in TCRdb, only in-frame clones are kept and a portion is missing. Found here are about 110,000 clones, about 89% of them singletons; the top ten hold 3.5% to 5.5%. The entry originates in a study of blood T cell repertoires in COVID-19. The wider study: T cells, B-cell-depleted T cells, or PBMCs supplied cDNA or gDNA.

This sequence joins TRBV30 and TRBJ1-1; the match to TRBD1 covers 7 bases. Sequenced input: peripheral blood. This TCR came from a man aged 35 to 55 with acute or convalescent COVID-19. The CDR3 is CAWSGDRVYTEAFF. The CDR3 DNA reads TGTGCCTGGAGTGGAGACAGGGTTTATACTGAAGCTTTCTTT.